The TCR beta chain described here comes from a study of T cells in tuberculosis. General study results and limits: Active tuberculosis alpha repertoires lay closer to GMM-specific TCRs than controls'.

Measured with immunoSEQ multiplex PCR; TCRdb has only the in-frame clones, and not every one. Here the sample spans tens of thousands of clones, 95% to 97% being singletons. Trimming took 5 bases from V and 2 from J; bases not matched to a gene: 2. CDR1 and CDR2 (germline): MNHNS, SASEGT. The CDR3 consists of 13 residues. Remarks on this clone: Its antigen is as yet unknown.

This sequence originates from a donor aged 5-35 years with latent tuberculosis or without tuberculosis infection. The sequencing sample was made of PBMCs. The chain uses TRBV6-1 and TRBJ2-7; 8 bases align to TRBD2. In DNA form, the CDR3 reads TGTGCCAGCAGTAAACTAGCGGCCTACGAGCAGTACTTC. Protein product: CASSKLAAYEQYF.